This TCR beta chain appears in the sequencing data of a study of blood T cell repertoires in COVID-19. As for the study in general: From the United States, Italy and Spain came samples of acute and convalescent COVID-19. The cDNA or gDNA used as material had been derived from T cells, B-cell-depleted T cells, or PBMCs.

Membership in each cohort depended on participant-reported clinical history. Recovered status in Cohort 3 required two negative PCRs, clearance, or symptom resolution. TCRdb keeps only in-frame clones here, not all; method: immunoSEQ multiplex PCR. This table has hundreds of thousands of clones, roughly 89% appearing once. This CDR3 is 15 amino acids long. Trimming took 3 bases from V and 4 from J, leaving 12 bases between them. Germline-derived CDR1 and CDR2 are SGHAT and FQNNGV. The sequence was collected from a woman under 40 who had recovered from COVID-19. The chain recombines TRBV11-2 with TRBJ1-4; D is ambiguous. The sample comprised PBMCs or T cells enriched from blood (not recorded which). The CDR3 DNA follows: TGTGCCAGCAGCTTTGTCTCAGCGGGTAATGAAAAACTGTTTTTT. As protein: CASSFVSAGNEKLFF.